This entry is about one TCR beta chain. This sample was taken from a study of technical replicates of blood from a few donors. Method: immunoSEQ multiplex PCR; TCRdb's copy keeps in-frame clones and lacks some. The sample records roughly 61,000 clones, about 97% being singletons. This CDR3 spans 12 amino acids. V lost 3 bases and J lost 8, with 13 bases in between. The germline gives CDR1 SQVTM, CDR2 ANQGSEA. The V gene is TRBV29-1, the J gene TRBJ1-2, with D possibly being TRBD1 (6 bases). What was sequenced was T cells isolated from PBMCs. The sequence came from a human donor in good health. This CDR3 reads CSVEVGAGGYTF. DNA for the CDR3: TGCAGCGTTGAGGTGGGGGCGGGCGGCTACACCTTC.